This TCR beta chain came from a study of monozygotic twins with inflammatory bowel disease. Germline values: CDR1 DFQATT, CDR2 SNEGSKA (reference sequence). The CDR3 covers 14 residues. TCRdb reprocessed the 5' RACE reads and stores each CDR3 protein as one record, lacking DNA. Found here are around 47,000 distinct CDR3 sequences; the top ten clones hold more than 4.5%. V usage is TRBV20-1 and J usage is TRBJ2-7; TCRdb's D call, TRBD2, is unchecked because there is no DNA. The origin of this receptor is a human donor with ulcerative colitis or Crohn's disease, or a healthy co-twin of an affected twin (not recorded which). Input material: blood. This CDR3 is CSARETSGIREQYF.